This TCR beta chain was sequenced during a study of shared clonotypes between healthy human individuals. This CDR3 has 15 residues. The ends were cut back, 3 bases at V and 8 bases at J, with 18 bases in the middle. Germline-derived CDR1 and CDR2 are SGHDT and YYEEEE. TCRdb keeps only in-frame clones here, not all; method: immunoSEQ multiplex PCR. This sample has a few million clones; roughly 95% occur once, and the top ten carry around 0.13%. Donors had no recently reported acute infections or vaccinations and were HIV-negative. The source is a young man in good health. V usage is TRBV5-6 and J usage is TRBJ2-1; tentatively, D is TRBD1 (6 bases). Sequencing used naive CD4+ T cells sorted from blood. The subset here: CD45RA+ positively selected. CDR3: CASSSRQVKGDEQFF. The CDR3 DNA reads TGTGCCAGCAGCTCGCGACAGGTAAAGGGCGATGAGCAGTTCTTC.